This TCR beta chain originates from a study of cytomegalovirus exposure and HLA in healthy donors. Germline assignment: CDR1 SEHNR and CDR2 FQNEAQ (reference sequence). This CDR3 region has 15 residues. Between the trimmed V and J ends, which lost 0 bases and 3 bases, there was a span of 11 bases. As for this clone: What it binds is unknown.

Primers: 60 Vbeta forward and 13 Jbeta reverse. The repertoire was sequenced with immunoSEQ multiplex PCR; TCRdb's copy has only in-frame clones and lacks some. The table records 95,000 to 150,000 clones, 80% of them present only once. Study-level findings and limits: Earlier analysis yielded a pattern in which most TCR beta V segments were productive about 90% or about 30% of the time. Reported results showed that the classifier diagnosed cytomegalovirus status with high specificity and sensitivity. Follow-up analysis seemed to connect common viral pathogens with several of the most significant clusters identified.

The sample was PBMCs. This chain uses TRBV7-9 with TRBJ1-1; D is perhaps TRBD1 (5 bases). The TCR comes from a female donor in good health and CMV-seropositive. CDR3 in amino acids: CASSLAVPGDTEAFF. The CDR3 bases are TGTGCCAGCAGCTTAGCTGTCCCGGGGGACACTGAAGCTTTCTTT.